This TCR beta chain was profiled in a study of blood T cell repertoires in COVID-19. Background on the study: COVID-19 samples from acute and convalescent phases originated in the United States, Italy and Spain. T cells, B-cell-depleted T cells, or PBMCs supplied cDNA or gDNA.

Per the germline V gene, CDR1 is KGHSH and CDR2 is LQKENI. V shed 2 bases and J 3 bases; nucleotides not matched to a gene: 10. The CDR3 is 17 residues long. As originally analysed: How many nucleated cells were present was estimated from reference gene primer amplification. This table comes from immunoSEQ multiplex PCR, and its TCRdb copy is limited to in-frame clones, with some not included. That table supplies the V and J calls and clone size; D and trimming were determined from the DNA. Of about 58,000 clones in the sample, about 88% were seen once. Source material: peripheral blood. The genes are TRBV18 and TRBJ2-1; 7 bases line up with TRBD2. The TCR originated in a woman aged 60-75 years with active COVID-19. The CDR3 is CASSPGGAGLFYNEQFF. The CDR3, as DNA: TGTGCCAGCTCACCAGGGGGAGCGGGGCTATTCTACAATGAGCAGTTCTTC.